Listed below are T cell receptor beta chains from one sample, sequenced in a study of OX40 agonist ivuxolimab in advanced cancers. Using immunoSEQ multiplex PCR, the repertoire was profiled, and TCRdb retains in-frame clones only, with some absent. The repertoire consists of some 57,000 clones, with roughly 86% occurring once and the leading ten covering about 1.1%. This specimen consisted of CD4+ or CD8+ T cells sorted from blood, obtained in a trial of the OX40 agonist ivuxolimab. These receptors originate from an adult with an advanced solid tumor such as melanoma, head and neck, liver or kidney cancer. The CDR3 runs from the conserved cysteine through the conserved F or W. D genes are given only for firm matches. Clone size is given for some rows only: seen once, a few or many times, or a class if the clone is expanded.

D: TRBD2; V: TRBV11-2; J: TRBJ2-3; size: NA; CDR3: CASSFEGSGRALKYF; DNA: TGTGCCAGCAGCTTTGAGGGTAGCGGGAGGGCCCTTAAGTATTTT
D: TRBD2; V: TRBV4-3; J: TRBJ2-1; size: NA; CDR3: CASSLGTSGRAGEQFF; DNA: TGCGCCAGCAGTCTCGGGACTAGCGGGAGGGCCGGGGAGCAGTTCTTC
D: TRBD1; V: TRBV14; J: TRBJ2-7; size: NA; CDR3: CASSHMGQGYF; DNA: TGTGCCAGCAGCCATATGGGACAGGGGTACTTC
D: TRBD1; V: TRBV5-6; J: TRBJ1-2; size: once; CDR3: CASNFGTEYGYTF; DNA: TGTGCCAGCAACTTCGGGACAGAGTATGGCTACACCTTC
D: TRBD1; V: TRBV11-2; J: TRBJ1-1; size: NA; CDR3: CASSLGRQGGSTEAFF; DNA: TGTGCCAGCAGCTTAGGTCGACAGGGGGGAAGCACTGAAGCTTTCTTT
D: TRBD1; V: TRBV5-6; J: TRBJ1-5; size: once; CDR3: CASSSSTGLQPQHF; DNA: TGTGCCAGCAGCTCCTCGACAGGGTTACAGCCCCAGCATTTT
D: TRBD1; V: TRBV7-2; J: TRBJ1-1; size: NA; CDR3: CASSTTGGDLTEAFF; DNA: TGTGCCAGCAGCACGACAGGGGGGGACCTCACTGAAGCTTTCTTT
D: NA; V: TRBV10-3; J: TRBJ1-3; size: NA; CDR3: CAISESEGNTIYF; DNA: TGTGCCATCAGTGAGTCCGAGGGAAACACCATATATTTT
D: TRBD1; V: TRBV7-9; J: TRBJ2-5; size: NA; CDR3: CASSLSGDSQETQYF; DNA: TGTGCCAGCAGCTTATCCGGGGACAGCCAAGAGACCCAGTACTTC
D: TRBD2; V: TRBV10-3; J: TRBJ2-7; size: NA; CDR3: CAIRHGLAGGGYEQYF; DNA: TGTGCCATCAGACACGGACTAGCGGGAGGAGGTTACGAGCAGTACTTC
D: NA; V: TRBV7-2; J: TRBJ2-7; size: NA; CDR3: CASSLGVASLGEQYF; DNA: TGTGCCAGCAGCTTAGGCGTGGCGAGCCTCGGCGAGCAGTACTTC
D: NA; V: TRBV29-1; J: TRBJ2-7; size: NA; CDR3: CSVRSGGDSYEQYF; DNA: TGCAGCGTGCGATCAGGGGGGGACTCCTACGAGCAGTACTTC
D: NA; V: TRBV6-6; J: TRBJ2-7; size: NA; CDR3: CASSYHPQEGTEQYF; DNA: TGTGCCAGCAGTTACCACCCCCAGGAGGGCACCGAGCAGTACTTC
D: TRBD2; V: TRBV4-1; J: TRBJ2-2; size: NA; CDR3: CASSQGVTSALNTGELFF; DNA: TGCGCCAGCAGCCAAGGAGTAACTAGCGCACTGAACACCGGGGAGCTGTTTTTT
D: NA; V: TRBV5-6; J: TRBJ2-2; size: NA; CDR3: CASSLRGPETRTNTGELFF; DNA: TGTGCCAGCAGCTTGCGCGGACCAGAGACACGTACGAACACCGGGGAGCTGTTTTTT
D: NA; V: TRBV10-3; J: TRBJ1-2; size: NA; CDR3: CAISESIGALGYTF; DNA: TGTGCCATCAGTGAGTCGATTGGAGCGCTTGGCTACACCTTC
D: NA; V: TRBV4-3; J: TRBJ2-3; size: few; CDR3: CASSQEPGTDTQYF; DNA: TGCGCCAGCAGCCAAGAACCCGGCACAGATACGCAGTATTTT
D: NA; V: TRBV6-1; J: TRBJ1-2; size: NA; CDR3: CATLQGANYGYTF; DNA: TGTGCCACCTTACAGGGAGCCAACTATGGCTACACCTTC
D: NA; V: TRBV27; J: TRBJ2-3; size: NA; CDR3: CASSPLSTDTQYF; DNA: TGTGCCAGCAGTCCCCTTAGCACAGATACGCAGTATTTT
D: NA; V: TRBV7-2; J: TRBJ1-4; size: NA; CDR3: CASSLGTNEKLFF; DNA: TGTGCCAGCAGCCTCGGAACTAATGAAAAACTGTTTTTT
D: NA; V: TRBV10-3; J: TRBJ2-7; size: NA; CDR3: CAISITGRGYEQYF; DNA: TGTGCCATCAGTATAACAGGGAGAGGCTACGAGCAGTACTTC
D: NA; V: TRBV29-1; J: TRBJ1-1; size: few; CDR3: CSVDKVHTEAFF; DNA: TGCAGCGTTGACAAGGTCCACACTGAAGCTTTCTTT
D: TRBD1; V: TRBV5-1; J: TRBJ2-3; size: NA; CDR3: CASRDRASDTQYF; DNA: TGCGCCAGCCGGGACAGGGCATCAGATACGCAGTATTTT
D: NA; V: TRBV2; J: TRBJ2-7; size: NA; CDR3: CASRAWGEQYF; DNA: TGTGCCAGCAGGGCCTGGGGGGAGCAGTACTTC
D: NA; V: TRBV5-6; J: TRBJ1-1; size: NA; CDR3: CASTPVSGWHTEAFF; DNA: TGTGCCAGCACCCCCGTCTCCGGTTGGCACACTGAAGCTTTCTTT
D: TRBD2; V: TRBV9; J: TRBJ2-2; size: few; CDR3: CASSVDSPAGGLGELFF; DNA: TGTGCCAGCAGCGTAGATTCCCCAGCGGGAGGGCTCGGGGAGCTGTTTTTT
D: NA; V: TRBV2; J: TRBJ1-2; size: once; CDR3: CASSEEGFYGYTF; DNA: TGTGCCAGCAGTGAAGAAGGGTTCTATGGCTACACCTTC
D: TRBD2; V: TRBV28; J: TRBJ2-1; size: NA; CDR3: CASQTSGSNNEQFF; DNA: TGTGCCAGCCAGACTAGCGGGAGTAATAATGAGCAGTTCTTC
D: NA; V: TRBV9; J: TRBJ1-1; size: NA; CDR3: CASSVDRVNTEAFF; DNA: TGTGCCAGCAGCGTCGATAGGGTGAACACTGAAGCTTTCTTT
D: NA; V: TRBV5-1; J: TRBJ2-4; size: once; CDR3: CASSLDIRGLAKNIQYF; DNA: TGCGCCAGCAGCTTGGATATTAGGGGACTAGCCAAAAACATTCAGTACTTC
D: TRBD1; V: TRBV15; J: TRBJ2-1; size: once; CDR3: CATSRGAPGTGGGGEQFF; DNA: TGTGCCACCAGCAGAGGAGCGCCCGGGACAGGGGGCGGGGGTGAGCAGTTCTTC
D: NA; V: TRBV5-8; J: TRBJ2-1; size: NA; CDR3: CASRTSGGFYNEQFF; DNA: TGTGCCAGCCGAACCTCGGGGGGCTTTTACAATGAGCAGTTCTTC
D: NA; V: TRBV19; J: TRBJ1-1; size: NA; CDR3: CASSIERGTEAFF; DNA: TGTGCCAGTAGTATAGAAAGGGGGACTGAAGCTTTCTTT
D: TRBD1; V: TRBV4-1; J: TRBJ2-5; size: once; CDR3: CASSQEYRGEAHLETQYF; DNA: TGCGCCAGCAGCCAAGAATACAGGGGCGAAGCACATCTGGAGACCCAGTACTTC
D: TRBD2; V: TRBV19; J: TRBJ2-2; size: NA; CDR3: CSSGTTGELFF; DNA: TGTTCTAGCGGGACCACCGGGGAGCTGTTTTTT
D: TRBD2; V: TRBV11-3; J: TRBJ2-2; size: NA; CDR3: CASSLGTSVGTGELFF; DNA: TGTGCCAGCAGCCTCGGGACTAGCGTAGGCACCGGGGAGCTGTTTTTT